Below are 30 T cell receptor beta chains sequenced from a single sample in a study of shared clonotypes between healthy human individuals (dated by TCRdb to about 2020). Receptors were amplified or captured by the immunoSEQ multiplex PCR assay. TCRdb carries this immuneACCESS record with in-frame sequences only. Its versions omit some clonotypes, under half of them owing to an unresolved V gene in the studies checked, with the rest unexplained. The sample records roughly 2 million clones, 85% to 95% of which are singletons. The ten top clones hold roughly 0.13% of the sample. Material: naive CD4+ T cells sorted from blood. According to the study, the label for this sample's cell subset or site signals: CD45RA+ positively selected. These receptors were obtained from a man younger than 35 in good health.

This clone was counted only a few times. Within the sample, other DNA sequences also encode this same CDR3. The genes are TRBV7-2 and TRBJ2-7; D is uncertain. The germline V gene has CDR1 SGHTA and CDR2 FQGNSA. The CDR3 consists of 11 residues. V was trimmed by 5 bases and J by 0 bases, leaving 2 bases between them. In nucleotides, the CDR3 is TGTGCCAGCAGCGGCTCCTACGAGCAGTACTTC. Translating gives CASSGSYEQYF.

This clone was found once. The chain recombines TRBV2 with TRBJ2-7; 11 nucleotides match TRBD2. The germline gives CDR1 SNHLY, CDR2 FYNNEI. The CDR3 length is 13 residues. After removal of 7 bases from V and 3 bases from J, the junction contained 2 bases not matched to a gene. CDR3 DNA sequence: TGTGCCAGCAAAGGGACTAGCGGCTACGAGCAGTACTTC. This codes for CASKGTSGYEQYF. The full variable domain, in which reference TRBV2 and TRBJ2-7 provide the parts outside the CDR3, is EPEVTQTPSHQVTQMGQEVILRCVPISNHLYFYWYRQILGQKVEFLVSFYNNEISEKSEIFDDQFSVERPDGSNFTLKIRSTKLEDSAMYFCASKGTSGYEQYFGPGTRLTVT.

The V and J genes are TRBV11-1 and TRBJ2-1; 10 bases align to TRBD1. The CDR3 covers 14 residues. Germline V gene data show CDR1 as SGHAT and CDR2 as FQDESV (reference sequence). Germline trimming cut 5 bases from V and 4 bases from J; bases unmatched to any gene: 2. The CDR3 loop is CASSPGQGYNEQFF. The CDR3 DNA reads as TGTGCCAGCAGCCCGGGACAGGGGTACAATGAGCAGTTCTTC.

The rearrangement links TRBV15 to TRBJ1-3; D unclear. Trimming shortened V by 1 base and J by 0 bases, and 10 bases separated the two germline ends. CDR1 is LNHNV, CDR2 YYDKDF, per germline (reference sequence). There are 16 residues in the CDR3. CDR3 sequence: CATSRGGGSSGNTIYF. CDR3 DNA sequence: TGTGCCACCAGCAGAGGGGGAGGGAGCTCTGGAAACACCATATATTTT.

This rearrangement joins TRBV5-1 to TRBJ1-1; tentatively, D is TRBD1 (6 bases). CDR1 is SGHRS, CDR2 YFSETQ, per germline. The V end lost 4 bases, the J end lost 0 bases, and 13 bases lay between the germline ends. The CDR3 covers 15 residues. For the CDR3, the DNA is TGCGCCAGCAGCAAGGACAGTCCCATGAACACTGAAGCTTTCTTT. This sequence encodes CASSKDSPMNTEAFF.

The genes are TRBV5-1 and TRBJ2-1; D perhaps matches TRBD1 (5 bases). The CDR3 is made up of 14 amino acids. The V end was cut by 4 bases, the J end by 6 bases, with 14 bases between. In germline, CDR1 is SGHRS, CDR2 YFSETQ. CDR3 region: CASSARTNLNEQFF. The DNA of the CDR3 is TGCGCCAGCAGCGCCAGGACAAACCTCAATGAGCAGTTCTTC.

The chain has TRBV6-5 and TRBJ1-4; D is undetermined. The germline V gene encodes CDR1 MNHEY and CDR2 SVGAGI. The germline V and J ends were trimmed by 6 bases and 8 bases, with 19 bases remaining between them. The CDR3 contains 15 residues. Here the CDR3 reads CASSREKRKGEKLFF. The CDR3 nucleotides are TGTGCCAGCAGCCGGGAAAAAAGAAAAGGAGAAAAACTGTTTTTT.

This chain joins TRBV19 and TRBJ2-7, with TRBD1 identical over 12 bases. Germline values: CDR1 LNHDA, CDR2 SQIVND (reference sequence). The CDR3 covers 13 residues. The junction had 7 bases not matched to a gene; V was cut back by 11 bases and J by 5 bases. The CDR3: CAGTGTGGHEQYF. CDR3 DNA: TGTGCCGGAACCGGGACAGGGGGCCACGAGCAGTACTTC.

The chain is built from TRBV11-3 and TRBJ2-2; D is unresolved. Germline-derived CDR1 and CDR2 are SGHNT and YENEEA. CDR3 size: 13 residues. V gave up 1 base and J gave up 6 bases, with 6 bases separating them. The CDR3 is CASSLVDAGELFF. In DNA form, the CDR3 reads TGTGCCAGCAGCTTAGTGGATGCCGGGGAGCTGTTTTTT.

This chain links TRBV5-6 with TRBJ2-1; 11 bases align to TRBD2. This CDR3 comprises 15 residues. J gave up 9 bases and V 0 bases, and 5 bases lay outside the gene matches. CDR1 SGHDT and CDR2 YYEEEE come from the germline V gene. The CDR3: CASSLVASGGIEQFF. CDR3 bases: TGTGCCAGCAGCTTGGTGGCTAGCGGGGGGATTGAGCAGTTCTTC.

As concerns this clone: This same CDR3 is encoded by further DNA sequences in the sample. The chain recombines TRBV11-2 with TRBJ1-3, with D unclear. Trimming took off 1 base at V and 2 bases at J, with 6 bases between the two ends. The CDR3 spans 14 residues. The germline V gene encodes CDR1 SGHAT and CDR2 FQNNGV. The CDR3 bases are TGTGCCAGCAGCTTAGGGACGGCTGGAAACACCATATATTTT. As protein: CASSLGTAGNTIYF.

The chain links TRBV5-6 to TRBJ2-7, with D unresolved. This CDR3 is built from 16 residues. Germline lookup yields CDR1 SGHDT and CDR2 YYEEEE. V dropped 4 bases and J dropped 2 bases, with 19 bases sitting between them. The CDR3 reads CASSPVDAGGAYEQYF. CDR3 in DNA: TGTGCCAGCAGCCCCGTTGATGCCGGTGGGGCCTACGAGCAGTACTTC.

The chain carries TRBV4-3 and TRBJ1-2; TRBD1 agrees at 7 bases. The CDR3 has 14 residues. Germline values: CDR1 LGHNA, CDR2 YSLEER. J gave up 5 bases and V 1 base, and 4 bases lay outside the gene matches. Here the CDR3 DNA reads TGCGCCAGCAGCCAAGGGCCAGGGGGGTATGGCTACACCTTC. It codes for CASSQGPGGYGYTF.

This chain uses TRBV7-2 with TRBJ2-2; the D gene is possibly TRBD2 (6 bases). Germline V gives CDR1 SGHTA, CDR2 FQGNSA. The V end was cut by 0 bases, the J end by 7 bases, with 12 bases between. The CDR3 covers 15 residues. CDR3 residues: CASSLAANGGGELFF. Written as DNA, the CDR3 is TGTGCCAGCAGCTTAGCGGCTAACGGGGGCGGGGAGCTGTTTTTT.

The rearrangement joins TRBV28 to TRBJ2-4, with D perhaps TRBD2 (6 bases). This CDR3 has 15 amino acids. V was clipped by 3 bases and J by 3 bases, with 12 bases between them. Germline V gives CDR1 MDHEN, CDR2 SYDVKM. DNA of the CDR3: TGTGCCAGCAGTTTGGGGGGTAGCGGCAAAAACATTCAGTACTTC. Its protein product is CASSLGGSGKNIQYF.

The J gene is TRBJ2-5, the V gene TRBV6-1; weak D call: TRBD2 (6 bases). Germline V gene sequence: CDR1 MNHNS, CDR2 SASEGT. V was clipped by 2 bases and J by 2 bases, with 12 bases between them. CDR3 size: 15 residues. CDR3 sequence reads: CASSETPGGQETQYF. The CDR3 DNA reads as TGTGCCAGCAGTGAAACCCCCGGGGGTCAAGAGACCCAGTACTTC.

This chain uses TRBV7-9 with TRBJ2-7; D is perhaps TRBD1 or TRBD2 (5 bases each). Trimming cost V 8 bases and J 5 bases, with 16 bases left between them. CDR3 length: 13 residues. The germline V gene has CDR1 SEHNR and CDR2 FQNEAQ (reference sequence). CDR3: CASESGTPNEQYF. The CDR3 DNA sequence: TGTGCCAGCGAGTCCGGGACGCCAAACGAGCAGTACTTC.

The CDR3 loop reads CASSQDWGRNTGELFF. CDR3 sequence (DNA): TGCGCCAGCAGCCAAGATTGGGGAAGGAACACCGGGGAGCTGTTTTTT. V is TRBV4-3 and J is TRBJ2-2; D call uncertain. V dropped 0 bases and J dropped 1 base, with 9 bases sitting between them. The CDR3 is made up of 16 amino acids. Germline V gene sequence: CDR1 LGHNA, CDR2 YSLEER.

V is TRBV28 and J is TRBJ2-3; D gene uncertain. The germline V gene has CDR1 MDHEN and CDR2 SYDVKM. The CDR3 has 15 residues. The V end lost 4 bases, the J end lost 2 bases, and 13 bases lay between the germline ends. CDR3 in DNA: TGTGCCAGCAGTTCTCCCGGACCAGACACAGATACGCAGTATTTT. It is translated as CASSSPGPDTDTQYF.

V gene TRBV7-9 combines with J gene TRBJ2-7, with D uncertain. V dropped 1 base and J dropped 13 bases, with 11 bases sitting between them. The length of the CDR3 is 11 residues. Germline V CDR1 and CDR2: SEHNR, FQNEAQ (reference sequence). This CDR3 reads CASSLGASLYF. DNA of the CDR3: TGTGCCAGCAGCTTAGGGGCTAGTTTATACTTC. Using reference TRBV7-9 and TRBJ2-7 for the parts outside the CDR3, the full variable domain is DTGVSQNPRHKITKRGQNVTFRCDPISEHNRLYWYRQTLGQGPEFLTYFQNEAQLEKSRLLSDRFSAERPKGSFSTLEIQRTEQGDSAMYLCASSLGASLYFGPGTRLTVT.

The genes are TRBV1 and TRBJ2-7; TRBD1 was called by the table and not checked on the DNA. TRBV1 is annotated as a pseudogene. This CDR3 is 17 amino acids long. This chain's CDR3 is CTSSQDYPQAKPYEQYF. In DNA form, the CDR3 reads TGCACCAGCAGCCAAGATTACCCCCAGGCCAAACCCTACGAGCAGTACTTC.

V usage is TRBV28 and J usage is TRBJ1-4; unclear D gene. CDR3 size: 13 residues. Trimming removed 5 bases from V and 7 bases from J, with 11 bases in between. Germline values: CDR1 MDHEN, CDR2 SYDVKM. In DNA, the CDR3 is TGTGCCAGCAGTACCCCAGGCCCTGAAAAACTGTTTTTT. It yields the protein CASSTPGPEKLFF.

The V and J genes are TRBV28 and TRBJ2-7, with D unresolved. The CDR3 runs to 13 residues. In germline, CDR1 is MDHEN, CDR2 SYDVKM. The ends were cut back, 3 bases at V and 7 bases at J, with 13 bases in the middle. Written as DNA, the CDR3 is TGTGCCAGCAGTTTGACCCTGAGTCGGGAGCAGTACTTC. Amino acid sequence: CASSLTLSREQYF. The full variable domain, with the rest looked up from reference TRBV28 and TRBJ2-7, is DVKVTQSSRYLVKRTGEKVFLECVQDMDHENMFWYRQDPGLGLRLIYFSYDVKMKEKGDIPEGYSVSREKKERFSLILESASTNQTSMYLCASSLTLSREQYFGPGTRLTVT.

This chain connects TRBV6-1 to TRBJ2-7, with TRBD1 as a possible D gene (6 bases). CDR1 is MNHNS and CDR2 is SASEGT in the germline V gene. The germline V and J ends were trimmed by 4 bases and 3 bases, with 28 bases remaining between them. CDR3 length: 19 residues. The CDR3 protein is CASSVGHPTGARYYYEQYF. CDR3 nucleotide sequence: TGTGCCAGCAGTGTGGGACATCCAACCGGGGCACGGTACTACTACGAGCAGTACTTC.

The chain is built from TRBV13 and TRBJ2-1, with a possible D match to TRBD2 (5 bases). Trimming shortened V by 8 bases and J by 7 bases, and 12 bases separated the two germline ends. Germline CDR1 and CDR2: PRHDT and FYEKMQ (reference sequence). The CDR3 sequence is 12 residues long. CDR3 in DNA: TGTGCCAGCGGCGCGAGGAGGAATGAGCAGTTCTTC. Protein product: CASGARRNEQFF.

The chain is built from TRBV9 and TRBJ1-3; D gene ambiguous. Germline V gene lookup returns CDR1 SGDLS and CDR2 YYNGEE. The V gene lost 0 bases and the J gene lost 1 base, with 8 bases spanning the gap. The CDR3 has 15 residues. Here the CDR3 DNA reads TGTGCCAGCAGCGTAGACGGTTTGTCTGGAAACACCATATATTTT. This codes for CASSVDGLSGNTIYF.

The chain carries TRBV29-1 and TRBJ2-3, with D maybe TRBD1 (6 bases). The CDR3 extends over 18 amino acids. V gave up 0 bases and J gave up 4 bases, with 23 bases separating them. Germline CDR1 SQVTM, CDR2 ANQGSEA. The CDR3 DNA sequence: TGCAGCGTTGAAGATCCCCCTTTTTATGGGGACACGCCAGATACGCAGTATTTT. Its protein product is CSVEDPPFYGDTPDTQYF.

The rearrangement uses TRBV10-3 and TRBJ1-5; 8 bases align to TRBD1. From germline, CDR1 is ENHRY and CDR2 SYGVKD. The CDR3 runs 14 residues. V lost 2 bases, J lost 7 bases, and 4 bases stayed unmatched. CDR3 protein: CAISEGQGQQPQHF. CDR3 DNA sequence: TGTGCCATCAGTGAGGGACAGGGTCAACAGCCCCAGCATTTT.

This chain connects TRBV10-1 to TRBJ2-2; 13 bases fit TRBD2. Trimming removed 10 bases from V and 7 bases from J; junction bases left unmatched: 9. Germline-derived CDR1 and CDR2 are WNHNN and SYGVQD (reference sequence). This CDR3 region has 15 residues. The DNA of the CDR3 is TGCGCCACCTCAAGTGGACTAGCGGGAGTCGGGGAGCTGTTTTTT. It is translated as CATSSGLAGVGELFF.

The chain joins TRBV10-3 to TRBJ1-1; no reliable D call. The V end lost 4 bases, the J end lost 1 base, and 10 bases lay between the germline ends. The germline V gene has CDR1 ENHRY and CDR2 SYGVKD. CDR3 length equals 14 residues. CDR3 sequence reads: CAISAIGSNTEAFF. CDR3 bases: TGTGCCATCAGTGCTATAGGGTCGAACACTGAAGCTTTCTTT.